This TCR beta chain comes out of a study of vaccination effects on CD4 cells after COVID-19 (dated by TCRdb to 2022 to 2024). Regarding the research as a whole: Each participant got two doses of an mRNA SARS-CoV-2 vaccine, either BNT162b2 or mRNA-1273. Pre-vaccine samples from two convalescent patients were drawn 16 days and one week before the first dose, 142 and 148 days after COVID-19 diagnosis. In both COVID-19 convalescent patients and infection-naive vaccine recipients, the study compared SARS-CoV-2 spike-specific CD4+ TCR repertoires from before mRNA vaccination with those from after it. Altogether, around ten COVID-19 convalescent patients and a handful of SARS-CoV-2-naive healthy vaccine recipients made up the full study. In the study, cultures from other donors were sequenced using the Oncomine TCR Beta short-read assay on an Illumina iSeq 100.

The ViraFEST assay stimulated PBMC with viral peptide pools and then used TCR sequencing to identify antigen-specific CD4+ T cell clonotypes by expansion. After less than 13 days of culture, CD4+ T cells were isolated with the EasySep CD4+ T cell isolation kit. PCR-confirmed SARS-CoV-2 infection had occurred in convalescent patients between March and December 2020, before the Alpha, Beta and Delta variants emerged in the United States. About 2.1 million PBMC per well were cultured with 10 ug/ml peptides in IMDM containing around 5.3% human AB serum, approximately 9.9 IU/ml IL-2 and gentamicin. Half of the culture medium was replaced with fresh IL-2-containing medium on days 3 and 7. Unless otherwise noted, each peptide stimulation condition was cultured in triplicate wells. PBMC were separated from whole blood using Ficoll-Paque Plus gradient centrifugation and were then either cryopreserved at -140C or used fresh. The QIAamp micro DNA kit was used to extract genomic DNA from the cultured CD4+ T cells.

The library was produced with the immunoSEQ multiplex PCR assay. TCR beta CDR3 sequencing was performed on DNA from the cultured, isolated CD4+ T cells. Turning to the authors' computational methods: The analysis removed non-productive TCR sequences, trimmed reads to the CDR3 region, and retained only CDR3s that were 7 or more amino acids long. The MANAFEST web app was used to identify antigen-specific clonotypes by comparing expansion in peptide wells with expansion in reference cultures. To count as positive, a clone had to show expansion at FDR<0.05 compared with the reference and with all other wells, an odds ratio above 5, and a frequency above 0.1% in two replicate wells. A clonotype was called cross-reactive if it was significantly expanded both in SARS-CoV-2 spike wells and in at least one common cold coronavirus spike condition. CDR3 similarity was assessed by Levenshtein distance with the stringdist R package, and unrooted trees were built with ape in R 3.6.1. TCRdb provides this immuneACCESS table in a form limited to in-frame rearrangements. Some clones are lacking; in checked studies, under half of them reflect an unresolved V gene, and why the rest are absent is not known. Clonal size and the V and J genes are those of that table, whereas D and trimming came from the DNA. The sample table lists around 47,000 clones, around 80% of them with a count of one. The ten largest clones take up approximately 28% of the sample.

General conclusions and limits of the study: For convalescent patients, new clones induced by the vaccine made up most of the post-vaccine spike-reactive repertoire, and these new clones were largely distinct from the clones induced by infection. The study was limited by a small number of convalescent patients, and early post-infection timepoints were lacking. Both infection-induced and vaccine-induced clones contracted markedly at late post-vaccination timepoints, which is consistent with waning T cell responses.

To note about this clone: It lacks a known antigen. Base qualities are missing; no much larger clone stands one base away.

This clonotype originated in a human donor who had a prior SARS-CoV-2 infection. Source: CD4+ T cells from PBMCs cultured with a peptide pool, taken before COVID-19 vaccination.

CDR3 loop: CASTLTATQTEAFF. The sequence in DNA is TGTGCCAGCACTCTGACAGCGACTCAGACTGAAGCTTTCTTT. The chain uses TRBV6-5 and TRBJ1-1; the D gene is perhaps TRBD1, from 5 matching bases. The CDR3 numbers 14 residues from cysteine through phenylalanine. The sequence is cut down to CDR3 DNA, 42 bases in frame from base 1. In the germline V gene, CDR1 corresponds to MNHEY and CDR2 to SVGAGI. The V and J ends are trimmed by 7 bases and 5 bases, leaving 17 bases between them.